This is a list of T cell receptor beta chains from one sample in a study of blood T cell repertoires in COVID-19. Profiling relied on immunoSEQ multiplex PCR, and the TCRdb table lists in-frame clones only, not all of them. Counted here are about 250,000 clones, approximately 84% occurring once; the ten biggest clones make up around 15%. The sample comprised PBMCs or T cells enriched from blood (not recorded which). The receptors here all came from a man in his late teens or twenties who had recovered from COVID-19. The CDR3 runs from the conserved cysteine through the conserved F or W. Each record gives: clone size, D gene, V gene, J gene, CDR3 DNA, CDR3 protein. D genes are given only for firm matches. Clone sizes are given selectively: once, few, many, or a class where the clone is expanded.

clone_size: NA; d_call: TRBD1; v_call: TRBV24-1; j_call: TRBJ1-5; cdr3_nt: TGTGCCACCAGTGATTTGCGAACCGGGACAGGAAATCAGCCCCAGCATTTT; cdr3_aa: CATSDLRTGTGNQPQHF
clone_size: NA; d_call: TRBD1; v_call: TRBV6-5; j_call: TRBJ1-1; cdr3_nt: TGTGCCAGCAGAACAGGGGTCGCGAACACTGAAGCTTTCTTT; cdr3_aa: CASRTGVANTEAFF
clone_size: once; d_call: NA; v_call: TRBV24-1; j_call: TRBJ1-5; cdr3_nt: TGTGCCACCAGTGATGGGGGGTTGGGCAATCAGCCCCAGCATTTT; cdr3_aa: CATSDGGLGNQPQHF
clone_size: NA; d_call: TRBD1; v_call: TRBV5-1; j_call: TRBJ1-4; cdr3_nt: TGCGCCAGCAGCGTAACAGGGGTGACCGAAAAACTGTTTTTT; cdr3_aa: CASSVTGVTEKLFF
clone_size: NA; d_call: TRBD1; v_call: TRBV5-6; j_call: TRBJ2-2; cdr3_nt: TGTGCCAGCAGCGACGGGACAGCGAACACCGGGGAGCTGTTTTTT; cdr3_aa: CASSDGTANTGELFF
clone_size: NA; d_call: TRBD1; v_call: TRBV19; j_call: TRBJ1-5; cdr3_nt: TGTGCCAGTAGCAGCACAGGGGGCGGTCAGCCCCAGCATTTT; cdr3_aa: CASSSTGGGQPQHF
clone_size: once; d_call: TRBD1; v_call: TRBV20-1; j_call: TRBJ2-1; cdr3_nt: TGCAGTGCTAGTCCCACCGGGACAGGGGGTTTTAGTGAGCAGTTCTTC; cdr3_aa: CSASPTGTGGFSEQFF
clone_size: once; d_call: TRBD1; v_call: TRBV30; j_call: TRBJ1-2; cdr3_nt: TGTGCCTGGACACTAAGGACAGGGTGGGGCTACACCTTC; cdr3_aa: CAWTLRTGWGYTF
clone_size: NA; d_call: TRBD1; v_call: TRBV4-1; j_call: TRBJ1-2; cdr3_nt: TGCGCCAGCAGCCAAGGAACGGGACAGGACTACTATGGCTACACCTTC; cdr3_aa: CASSQGTGQDYYGYTF
clone_size: NA; d_call: NA; v_call: TRBV7-8; j_call: TRBJ1-2; cdr3_nt: TGTGCCAGCAGCTTATCGCAGGCAAGCTTCTATGGCTACACCTTC; cdr3_aa: CASSLSQASFYGYTF